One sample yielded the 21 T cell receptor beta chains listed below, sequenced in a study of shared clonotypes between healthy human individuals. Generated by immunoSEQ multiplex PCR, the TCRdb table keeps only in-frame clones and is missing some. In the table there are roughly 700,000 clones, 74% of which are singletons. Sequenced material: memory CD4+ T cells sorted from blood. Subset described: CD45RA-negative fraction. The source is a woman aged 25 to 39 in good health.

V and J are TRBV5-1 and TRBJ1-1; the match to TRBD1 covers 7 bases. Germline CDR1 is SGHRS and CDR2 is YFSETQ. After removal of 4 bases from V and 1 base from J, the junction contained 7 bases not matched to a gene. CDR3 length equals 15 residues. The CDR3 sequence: CASSPGQDPNTEAFF. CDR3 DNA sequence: TGCGCCAGCAGCCCCGGACAGGACCCGAACACTGAAGCTTTCTTT. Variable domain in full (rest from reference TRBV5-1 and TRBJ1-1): KAGVTQTPRYLIKTRGQQVTLSCSPISGHRSVSWYQQTPGQGLQFLFEYFSETQRNKGNFPGRFSGRQFSNSRSEMNVSTLELGDSALYLCASSPGQDPNTEAFFGQGTRLTVV.

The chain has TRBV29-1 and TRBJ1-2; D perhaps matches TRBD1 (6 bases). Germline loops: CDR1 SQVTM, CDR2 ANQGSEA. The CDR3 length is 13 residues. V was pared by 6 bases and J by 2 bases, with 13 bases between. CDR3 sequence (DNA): TGCAGCGTGTGCGGACAGACGAACTATGGCTACACCTTC. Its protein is CSVCGQTNYGYTF.

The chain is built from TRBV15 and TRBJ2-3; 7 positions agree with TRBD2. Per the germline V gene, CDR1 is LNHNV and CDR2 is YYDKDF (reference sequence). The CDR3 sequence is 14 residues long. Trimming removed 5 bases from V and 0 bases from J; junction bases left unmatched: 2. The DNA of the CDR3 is TGTGCCACCAGCTTTAGCGGGAGCACAGATACGCAGTATTTT. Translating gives CATSFSGSTDTQYF.

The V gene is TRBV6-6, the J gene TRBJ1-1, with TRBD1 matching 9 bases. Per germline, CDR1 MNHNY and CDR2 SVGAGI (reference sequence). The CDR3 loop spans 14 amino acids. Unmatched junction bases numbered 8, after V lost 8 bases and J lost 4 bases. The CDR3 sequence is CASRDRVDVTEAFF. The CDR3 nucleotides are TGTGCCAGCCGGGACAGGGTAGATGTCACTGAAGCTTTCTTT.

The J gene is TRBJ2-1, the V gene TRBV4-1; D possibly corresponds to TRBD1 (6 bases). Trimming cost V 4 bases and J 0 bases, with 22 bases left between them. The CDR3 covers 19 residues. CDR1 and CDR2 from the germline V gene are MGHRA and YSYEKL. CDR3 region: CASSRVPGQGSSSYNEQFF. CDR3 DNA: TGCGCCAGCAGCCGCGTACCGGGACAAGGCTCCAGCTCCTACAATGAGCAGTTCTTC.

The CDR3 loop is CASKGGRVDTQYF. CDR3 DNA: TGTGCCAGCAAGGGCGGGCGGGTAGATACGCAGTATTTT. This chain links TRBV6-1 with TRBJ2-3; possibly TRBD2 for D (5 bases). Germline lookup yields CDR1 MNHNS and CDR2 SASEGT. Trimming pared 7 bases from V and 5 bases from J, leaving 13 bases between. This CDR3 contains 13 residues.

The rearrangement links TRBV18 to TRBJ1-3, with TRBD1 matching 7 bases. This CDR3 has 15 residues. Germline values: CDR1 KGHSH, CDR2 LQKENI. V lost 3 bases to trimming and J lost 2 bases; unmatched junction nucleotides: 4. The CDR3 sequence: CASSPDTGAGNTIYF. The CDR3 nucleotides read TGTGCCAGCTCACCCGACACAGGGGCTGGAAACACCATATATTTT.

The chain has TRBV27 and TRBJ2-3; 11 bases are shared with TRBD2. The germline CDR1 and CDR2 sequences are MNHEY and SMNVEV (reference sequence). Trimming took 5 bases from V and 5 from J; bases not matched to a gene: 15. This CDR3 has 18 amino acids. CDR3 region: CASSPRRSLAGGIDTQYF. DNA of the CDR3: TGTGCCAGCAGTCCCAGACGATCCCTAGCGGGAGGAATAGATACGCAGTATTTT.

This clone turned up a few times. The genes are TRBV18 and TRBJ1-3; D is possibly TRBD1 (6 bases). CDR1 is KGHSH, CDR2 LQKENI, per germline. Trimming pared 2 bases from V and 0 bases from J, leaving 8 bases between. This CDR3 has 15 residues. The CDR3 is CASSPTGNSGNTIYF. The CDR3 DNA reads TGTGCCAGCTCACCAACAGGGAACTCTGGAAACACCATATATTTT.

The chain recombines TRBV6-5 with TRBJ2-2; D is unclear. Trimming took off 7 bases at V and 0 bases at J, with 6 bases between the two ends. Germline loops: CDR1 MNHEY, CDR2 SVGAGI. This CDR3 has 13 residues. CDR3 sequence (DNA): TGTGCCAGCAAGAACACGAACACCGGGGAGCTGTTTTTT. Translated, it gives CASKNTNTGELFF.

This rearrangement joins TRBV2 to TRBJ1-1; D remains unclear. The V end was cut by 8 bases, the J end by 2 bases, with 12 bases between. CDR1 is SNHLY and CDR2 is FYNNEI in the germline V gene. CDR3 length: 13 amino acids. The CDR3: CASVTEANTEAFF. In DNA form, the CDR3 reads TGTGCCAGCGTAACAGAAGCTAACACTGAAGCTTTCTTT.

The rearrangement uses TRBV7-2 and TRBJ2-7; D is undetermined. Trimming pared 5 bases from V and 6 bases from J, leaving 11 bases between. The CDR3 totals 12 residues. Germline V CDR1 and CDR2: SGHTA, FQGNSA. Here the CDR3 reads CASSLTGFEQYF. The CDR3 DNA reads TGTGCCAGCAGCCTGACTGGTTTCGAGCAGTACTTC.

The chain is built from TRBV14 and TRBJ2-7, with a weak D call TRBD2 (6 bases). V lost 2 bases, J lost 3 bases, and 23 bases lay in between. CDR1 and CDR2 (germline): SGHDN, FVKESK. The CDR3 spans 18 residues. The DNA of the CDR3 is TGTGCCAGCAGCCAAAGGGCGGGAACATCATATGGGCTCTACGAGCAGTACTTC. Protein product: CASSQRAGTSYGLYEQYF.

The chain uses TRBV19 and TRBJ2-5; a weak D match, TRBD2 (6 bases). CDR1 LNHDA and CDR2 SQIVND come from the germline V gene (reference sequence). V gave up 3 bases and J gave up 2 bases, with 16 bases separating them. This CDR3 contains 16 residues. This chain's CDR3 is CASSIRTGDLQETQYF. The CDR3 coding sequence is TGTGCCAGTAGTATTAGGACGGGAGACCTTCAAGAGACCCAGTACTTC.

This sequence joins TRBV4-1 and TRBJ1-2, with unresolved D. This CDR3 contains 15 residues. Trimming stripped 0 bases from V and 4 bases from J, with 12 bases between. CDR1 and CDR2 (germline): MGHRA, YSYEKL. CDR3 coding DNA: TGCGCCAGCAGCCAAGAGCGGCTGGGGAGCTATGGCTACACCTTC. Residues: CASSQERLGSYGYTF.

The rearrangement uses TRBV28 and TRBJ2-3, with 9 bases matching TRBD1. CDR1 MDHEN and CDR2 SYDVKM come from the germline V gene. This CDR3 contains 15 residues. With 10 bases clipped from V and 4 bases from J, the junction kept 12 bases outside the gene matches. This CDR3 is CAITQGQGLPDTQYF. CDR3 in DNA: TGTGCCATCACCCAAGGACAGGGGCTGCCAGATACGCAGTATTTT.

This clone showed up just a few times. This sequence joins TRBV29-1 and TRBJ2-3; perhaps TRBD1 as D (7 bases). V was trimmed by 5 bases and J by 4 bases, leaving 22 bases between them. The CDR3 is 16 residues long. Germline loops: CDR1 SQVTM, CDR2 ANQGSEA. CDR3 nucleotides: TGCAGCGTTCGGACAGGAGGGAAATTTTCGGCAGATACGCAGTATTTT. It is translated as CSVRTGGKFSADTQYF.

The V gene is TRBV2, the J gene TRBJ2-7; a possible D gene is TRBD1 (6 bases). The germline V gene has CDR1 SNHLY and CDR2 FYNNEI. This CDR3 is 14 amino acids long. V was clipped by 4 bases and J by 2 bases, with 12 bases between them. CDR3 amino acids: CASSGGQWTYEQYF. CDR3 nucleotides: TGTGCCAGCAGTGGCGGACAGTGGACCTACGAGCAGTACTTC.

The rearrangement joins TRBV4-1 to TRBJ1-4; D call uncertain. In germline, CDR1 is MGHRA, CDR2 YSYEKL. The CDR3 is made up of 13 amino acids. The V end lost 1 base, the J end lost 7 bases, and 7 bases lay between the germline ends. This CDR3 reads CASSQGLFEKLFF. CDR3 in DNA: TGCGCCAGCAGCCAAGGCTTATTTGAAAAACTGTTTTTT.

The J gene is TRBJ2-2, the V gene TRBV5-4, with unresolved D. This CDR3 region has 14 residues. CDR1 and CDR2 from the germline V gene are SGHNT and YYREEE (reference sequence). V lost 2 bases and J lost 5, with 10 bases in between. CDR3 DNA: TGTGCCAGCAGCTTAGACCCCCTTACCGGGGAGCTGTTTTTT. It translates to CASSLDPLTGELFF.

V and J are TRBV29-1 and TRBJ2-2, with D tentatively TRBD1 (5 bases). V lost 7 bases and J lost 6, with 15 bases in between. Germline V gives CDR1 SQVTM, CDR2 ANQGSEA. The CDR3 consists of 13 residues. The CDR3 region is CSGAGFVPGELFF. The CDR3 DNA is TGCAGCGGGGCAGGGTTCGTTCCCGGGGAGCTGTTTTTT.